The table lists the clone carrying this T cell receptor beta chain with a count of one. These data originate in a study of shared T cell receptors in the human thymus. Trimming removed 3 bases at V and 3 bases at J, with 6 bases between. The CDR3 sequence is 12 residues long. Germline V lookup: CDR1 MNHEY, CDR2 SMNVEV (reference sequence). Assay: immunoSEQ multiplex PCR; the TCRdb copy retains only in-frame clones and omits some. The sample lists about 610,000 clones, approximately 87% occurring once. These data also formed part of another study, on human thymus T cells. That work adds: Among the donors, all were healthy Finnish infants having corrective surgery for congenital heart defects. Resections from corrective heart surgery provided thymus tissue. Across thymic and blood repertoires, the usage of V and J genes appeared to be biased. Related research found strongly overlapping thymic repertoires in unrelated individuals.

The TCR sequence derives from a boy under two years old with a congenital heart defect. The sequenced material came from thymocytes. This rearrangement joins TRBV27 to TRBJ2-7; no firm D call. CDR3 region: CASSFRGYEQYF. CDR3 bases: TGTGCCAGCAGTTTTCGAGGCTACGAGCAGTACTTC.